Listed here are 32 T cell receptor beta chains from one sample, sequenced in a study of T cell repertoires in cytomegalovirus infection. Using its own MiXCR run on the reads, TCRdb lists one record per CDR3 protein. The sample lists 700,000 to 950,000 distinct CDR3 sequences; approximately 32% were seen once. For these receptors, no antigen is known. The sample here was cultured CD8+ T cells from PBMCs, taken from culture after CMV antigen stimulation. Receptor source: a human donor in good health (CMV status not recorded). Some clones in this sample may be carry-over from other donors' samples.

The J gene is TRBJ2-2, the V gene TRBV6-2 or TRBV6-3, with TRBD2 identical over 14 bases. Per germline, CDR1 MNHEY and CDR2 SVGEGT. The CDR3 runs 18 residues. V lost 0 bases and J lost 6; bases outside the gene matches: 6. CDR3 in amino acids: CASSYSETSGGAPGELFF. The CDR3 coding sequence is TGTGCCAGCAGTTACTCGGAGACTAGCGGGGGGGCCCCCGGGGAGCTGTTTTTT.

This clonotype has only a few counts. The CDR3 nucleotides are TGTGCCAGCAGTTTATCCCCGACAGGGACCTACGAGCAGTACGTC. It specifies CASSLSPTGTYEQYV. This rearrangement joins TRBV12-3 or TRBV12-4 to TRBJ2-7, with 7 positions matching TRBD1. Losses at the gene ends were 2 bases for V and 2 bases for J; bases not matched to a gene: 6. The CDR3 is 15 residues long.

This clonotype was seen ten or more times. The gene calls are TRBV7-2 and TRBJ2-2; D possibly uses TRBD1 or TRBD2 (7 bases each). The V and J ends lost 3 bases and 5 bases respectively, with 16 bases between them. The CDR3 has 16 amino acids. The germline gives CDR1 SGHTA, CDR2 FQGNSA. This CDR3 reads CASSLQQGEGTGELFF. The CDR3 nucleotides read TGTGCCAGCAGCTTGCAGCAGGGGGAGGGGACCGGGGAGCTGTTTTTT.

As to this clonotype: Compared with germline, one end of the junction differs, possibly owing to a read error. The chain has TRBV6-1 and TRBJ2-2; TRBD1 matches 12 bases. Germline loops: CDR1 MNHNS, CDR2 SASEGT. The CDR3 extends over 16 amino acids. CDR3 sequence (DNA): TGTGCCAGCAGTCGACGCCGGGACAGGGGGCAAGAGGAGCTGATTTTT. Amino acid sequence: CASSRRRDRGQEELIF.

This clonotype was detected a few times. The V call is TRBV5-1, the J call TRBJ2-7, with TRBD2 matching over 8 bases. Looked up from germline, CDR1 is SGHRS and CDR2 is YFSETQ. The length of the CDR3 is 15 residues. Trimming removed 6 bases from V and 1 base from J; junction bases left unmatched: 9. The CDR3 DNA reads TGCGCCAGCACCCCGCGCCGGGGGGGGTCCTACGAGCAGTACTTC. Amino acid sequence: CASTPRRGGSYEQYF.

The J gene is TRBJ2-5, the V gene TRBV5-1; 7 positions agree with TRBD2. The V and J ends lost 6 bases and 2 bases, in that order; junction bases with no gene match: 10. CDR1 and CDR2 from the germline V gene are SGHRS and YFSETQ. The CDR3 extends over 15 amino acids. CDR3 amino acids: CASTTIGTTQETQYF. As DNA, the CDR3 is TGCGCCAGCACTACAATCGGGACTACTCAAGAGACCCAGTACTTC.

The J gene is TRBJ2-5, the V gene TRBV6-6; 9 nucleotides align to TRBD2. Looked up from germline, CDR1 is MNHNY and CDR2 is SVGAGI (reference sequence). The CDR3 loop spans 17 amino acids. Trimming cost V 6 bases and J 4 bases; bases outside gene matches: 15. The chain's CDR3 is CASSQRGVAGVGETQYF. CDR3 nucleotide sequence: TGTGCCAGCAGCCAGCGGGGGGTAGCGGGGGTGGGAGAGACCCAGTACTTC.

In its sample, this clonotype was seen once. The chain employs TRBV12-5 and TRBJ2-6; D ambiguous. CDR1 LGHNT and CDR2 FRNRAP come from the germline V gene. This CDR3 contains 16 residues. The V and J ends lost 4 bases and 0 bases respectively, with 10 bases between them. Written as DNA, the CDR3 is TGTGCTAGTGGTTGGTTTAAGGGCTCTGGGGCCAACGTCCTGACTTTC. Translated: CASGWFKGSGANVLTF.

V is TRBV6-5 and J is TRBJ1-1; tentatively, D is TRBD1 (6 bases). CDR1 is MNHEY and CDR2 is SVGAGI in the germline V gene. CDR3 length equals 15 residues. V was pared by 2 bases and J by 6 bases, with 16 bases between. The CDR3 DNA sequence: TGTGCCAGCAGTTACCCGCCAGGGCCAGGGGCTGAAGCTTTCTTT. It encodes CASSYPPGPGAEAFF.

This clonotype was seen many times. This rearrangement joins TRBV12-3 or TRBV12-4 to TRBJ1-1; TRBD1 matches at 8 bases. V lost 4 bases to trimming and J lost 7 bases; unmatched junction nucleotides: 2. The CDR3 covers 12 residues. CDR3 sequence reads: CASSSDRVEAFF. In nucleotides, the CDR3 is TGTGCCAGCAGTTCGGACAGGGTTGAAGCTTTCTTT.

This clonotype was seen only a few times. The chain's CDR3 is CASSARQDRPYEQYF. The CDR3, as DNA: TGTGCCAGCAGCGCCCGGCAGGACCGACCCTACGAGCAGTACTTC. The rearrangement links TRBV9 to TRBJ2-7; D unresolved. Trimming took off 3 bases at V and 2 bases at J, with 15 bases between the two ends. The CDR3 spans 15 residues. The germline CDR1 and CDR2 sequences are SGDLS and YYNGEE.

Concerning this clonotype itself: Likely a read error: the CDR3 ends without its conserved phenylalanine or tryptophan. The chain employs TRBV7-4 and TRBJ2-5; D is unresolved. Germline CDR1 is SGHVT and CDR2 is SQSDAQ. V dropped 3 bases and J dropped 2 bases, with 7 bases sitting between them. The CDR3 covers 13 residues. This CDR3 is CASSFRYQETQYS. The CDR3 DNA sequence: TGTGCCAGCAGCTTCCGCTATCAAGAGACCCAGTACTCC.

This clonotype showed up just a few times. This chain connects TRBV19 to TRBJ1-5, with TRBD1 identical over 11 bases. The germline V gene has CDR1 LNHDA and CDR2 SQIVND (reference sequence). This CDR3 is 15 amino acids long. J was trimmed by 6 bases and V by 6 bases; bases with no gene match: 7. CDR3 nucleotide sequence: TGTGCCAGTAGACCCGGGACAGGGGGACGTCAGCCCCAGCATTTT. As protein: CASRPGTGGRQPQHF.

In its sample, this clonotype was seen a few times. V is TRBV24-1 and J is TRBJ2-2, with D unresolved. Germline V lookup: CDR1 KGHDR, CDR2 SFDVKD. The ends were cut back, 4 bases at V and 1 base at J, with 12 bases in the middle. The CDR3 has 16 amino acids. The DNA for the CDR3 is TGTGCCACCAGTGACGGAGAGAGGCGGAACACCGGGGAGCTGTTTTTT. Protein: CATSDGERRNTGELFF.

This clonotype was picked up many times. The chain joins TRBV3-1 to TRBJ2-7; D remains ambiguous. The CDR3 extends over 15 amino acids. Trimming removed 0 bases from V and 2 bases from J, with 11 bases in between. From germline, CDR1 is LGHDT and CDR2 YNNKEL (reference sequence). CDR3 amino acids: CASSQEGWSPYEQYF. CDR3 DNA: TGTGCCAGCAGCCAAGAGGGTTGGTCCCCCTACGAGCAGTACTTC.

This chain joins TRBV6-6 and TRBJ1-5; D gene ambiguous. CDR3 length equals 14 residues. Trimming took 5 bases from V and 5 from J, leaving 13 bases between them. Germline V gene sequence: CDR1 MNHNY, CDR2 SVGAGI (reference sequence). The chain's CDR3 is CASSGTDFHQPQHF. In nucleotides, the CDR3 is TGTGCCAGCAGTGGAACAGATTTTCATCAGCCCCAGCATTTT.

The J gene is TRBJ2-1, the V gene TRBV6-6, with 9 bases identical to TRBD1. The germline CDR1 and CDR2 sequences are MNHNY and SVGAGI (reference sequence). CDR3 length equals 16 residues. Germline trimming cut 5 bases from V and 3 bases from J; bases unmatched to any gene: 8. The CDR3 is CASSGGTGRYYNEQFF. In DNA form, the CDR3 reads TGTGCCAGCAGTGGGGGGACAGGGCGTTACTACAATGAGCAGTTCTTC.

This clonotype was seen repeatedly, ten times or more. The chain recombines TRBV12-3 or TRBV12-4 with TRBJ2-1; TRBD1 matches 9 bases. Trimming removed 6 bases from V and 1 base from J; junction bases left unmatched: 7. This CDR3 comprises 16 residues. Here the CDR3 DNA reads TGTGCCAGCAGCCCGGGACAGGGAGGGTCCTACAATGAGCAGTTCTTC. This gives the protein CASSPGQGGSYNEQFF.

The chain has TRBV5-4 and TRBJ2-7, with 10 bases matching TRBD2. From germline, CDR1 is SGHNT and CDR2 YYREEE (reference sequence). The CDR3 is 15 amino acids. With 0 bases clipped from V and 6 bases from J, the junction kept 6 bases outside the gene matches. CDR3 nucleotide sequence: TGTGCCAGCAGCTTGGCCGGCCTAGCGGGGGTCGAGCAGTACGTC. This translates into CASSLAGLAGVEQYV.

This clonotype came up a few times. This chain uses TRBV15 with TRBJ2-1, with D possibly being TRBD2 (5 bases). Germline V gene sequence: CDR1 LNHNV, CDR2 YYDKDF (reference sequence). This CDR3 spans 14 amino acids. Trimming removed 8 bases from V and 9 bases from J, with 20 bases in between. As DNA, the CDR3 is TGTGCCACCCGAGGCGGACTGCTTTACGGTGAGCAGTTCTTC. Its protein product is CATRGGLLYGEQFF.

This clonotype was counted a few times. The chain couples TRBV7-8 to TRBJ2-1; 7 bases are a match to TRBD2. Germline CDR1 is SGHVS and CDR2 is FQNEAQ. This CDR3 is built from 15 residues. V lost 3 bases to trimming and J lost 8 bases; unmatched junction nucleotides: 10. This CDR3 is CASSLWGGSGYEQFF. CDR3 DNA: TGTGCCAGCAGCTTGTGGGGGGGTAGTGGGTATGAGCAGTTCTTC.

The chain combines TRBV7-2 with TRBJ1-6, with D possibly being TRBD1 (5 bases). Trimming left V 7 bases short and J 4 bases short, with 11 bases between. The CDR3 has 14 amino acids. Per germline, CDR1 SGHTA and CDR2 FQGNSA. This CDR3 reads CASIKQVYNSPLHF. The DNA for the CDR3 is TGTGCCAGCATCAAACAGGTGTATAATTCACCCCTCCACTTT. Using reference TRBV7-2 and TRBJ1-6 for the parts outside the CDR3, the full variable domain is GAGVSQSPSNKVTEKGKDVELRCDPISGHTALYWYRQSLGQGLEFLIYFQGNSAPDKSGLPSDRFSAERTGGSVSTLTIQRTQQEDSAVYLCASIKQVYNSPLHFGNGTRLTVT.

The table lists this clonotype with a few counts. The rearrangement joins TRBV7-2 to TRBJ1-1; D perhaps matches TRBD1 (5 bases). There are 13 residues in the CDR3. Germline V lookup: CDR1 SGHTA, CDR2 FQGNSA. Trimming took 5 bases from V and 6 from J, leaving 13 bases between them. The CDR3 DNA is TGTGCCAGCAGCCCAATCAGGGTTGCTGAAGCTTTCTTT. This codes for CASSPIRVAEAFF.

J is TRBJ2-1 and V is TRBV6-2 or TRBV6-3; a possible D gene is TRBD1 (5 bases). CDR1 is MNHEY, CDR2 SVGEGT, per germline. V gave up 0 bases and J gave up 7 bases, with 13 bases separating them. This CDR3 is built from 15 residues. The CDR3 loop is CASSYSAGFRNEQFF. Here the CDR3 DNA reads TGTGCCAGCAGTTACTCGGCAGGGTTCCGGAATGAGCAGTTCTTC.

The chain joins TRBV7-9 to TRBJ1-6; D ambiguous. CDR3 length equals 17 residues. Germline values: CDR1 SEHNR, CDR2 FQNEAQ (reference sequence). V lost 5 bases and J 4 bases, leaving 18 bases between the germline ends. In DNA, the CDR3 is TGTGCCAGCAGCGGGGTAGAGGCCAGAGATTATAATTCACCCCTCCACTTT. This translates into CASSGVEARDYNSPLHF.

This sequence joins TRBV2 and TRBJ2-7; 8 nucleotides align to TRBD1. Germline CDR1 and CDR2: SNHLY and FYNNEI. The CDR3 totals 15 residues. Losses at the gene ends were 1 base for V and 5 bases for J; bases not matched to a gene: 7. In nucleotides, the CDR3 is TGTGCCAGCAGTGAAGTAGGGGCAGGGGGCCACGAGCAGTACTTC. This sequence encodes CASSEVGAGGHEQYF.

The genes are TRBV9 and TRBJ1-2; D gene unclear. V was shortened by 6 bases and J by 3 bases, with 12 bases between the two germline ends. The CDR3 is 13 residues long. Germline-derived CDR1 and CDR2 are SGDLS and YYNGEE. DNA of the CDR3: TGTGCCAGCATTACGGCAGGAGACTATGGCTACACCTTC. Translated, it gives CASITAGDYGYTF.

Only a few counts were recorded for this clonotype. V gene TRBV11-2 combines with J gene TRBJ2-5; D may be TRBD2 (5 bases). CDR1 and CDR2 (germline): SGHAT, FQNNGV. V was shortened by 5 bases and J by 0 bases, with 13 bases between the two germline ends. The CDR3 covers 15 residues. CDR3 sequence: CASSRRYGDQETQYF. CDR3 bases: TGTGCCAGCAGCCGTCGGTACGGGGACCAAGAGACCCAGTACTTC.

This chain connects TRBV11-1 to TRBJ2-5; 7 nucleotides line up with TRBD2. CDR3 length equals 14 residues. With V trimmed by 0 bases and J by 5 bases, 3 bases remained unmatched. The germline V gene encodes CDR1 SGHAT and CDR2 FQDESV (reference sequence). For the CDR3, the DNA is TGTGCCAGCAGCTTAGCGGGGGGGACTGAGACCCAGTACTTC. Its protein product is CASSLAGGTETQYF. The whole variable domain, remainder taken from reference TRBV11-1 and TRBJ2-5, is EAEVAQSPRYKITEKSQAVAFWCDPISGHATLYWYRQILGQGPELLVQFQDESVVDDSQLPKDRFSAERLKGVDSTLKIQPAELGDSAMYLCASSLAGGTETQYFGPGTRLLVL.

Written as DNA, the CDR3 is TGTGCCAGCAGTTTGGGGACAGATGATGGCTACACCTTC. Protein sequence: CASSLGTDDGYTF. This chain uses TRBV12-3 or TRBV12-4 with TRBJ1-2; TRBD1 matches 7 bases. This CDR3 has 13 residues. With 3 bases clipped from V and 6 bases from J, the junction kept 4 bases outside the gene matches.

This clonotype has a handful of counts. V usage is TRBV3-1 and J usage is TRBJ2-1; weak D call: TRBD2 (6 bases). V was trimmed by 3 bases and J by 2 bases, leaving 11 bases between them. Germline-derived CDR1 and CDR2 are LGHDT and YNNKEL (reference sequence). CDR3 length: 15 amino acids. This CDR3 reads CASSQTEGPYNEQFF. CDR3 sequence (DNA): TGTGCCAGCAGCCAGACGGAGGGCCCCTACAATGAGCAGTTCTTC.

DNA of the CDR3: TGTGCCATCAGTGCGGGCAGGGAGATCCACGAGCAGTACTTC. This gives the protein CAISAGREIHEQYF. The V call is TRBV10-3, the J call TRBJ2-7; perhaps D is TRBD1 or TRBD2 (5 bases each). The CDR3 spans 14 residues. Trimming cost V 4 bases and J 5 bases, with 15 bases left between them. In germline, CDR1 is ENHRY, CDR2 SYGVKD.